This T cell receptor beta chain was sequenced during a study of shared clonotypes between healthy human individuals. Naive CD8 cells lacked CD45RO and underwent positive selection for CCR7, leaving out terminally differentiated effector memory CD45RA+ cells. Repertoires were generated with immunoSEQ multiplex PCR, while TCRdb's copy carries only in-frame clones and drops some. The repertoire consists of roughly 2,000,000 clones, with over 85% occurring once and the leading ten covering about 1.7%. Germline V lookup: CDR1 MGHRA, CDR2 YSYEKL. The J segment lost 2 bases and the V segment lost 4 bases, leaving 7 bases of the junction unmatched. The CDR3 consists of 16 residues.

The TCR was taken from a man aged 18 to 30 in good health. Some clones in this sample may be carry-over from other donors' samples. This chain links TRBV4-1 with TRBJ2-3; 9 bases agree with TRBD2. The sequenced material came from naive CD8+ T cells from PBMCs. DNA for the CDR3: TGCGCCAGCAGCCTCATTAGCGGGAGCCTCACAGATACGCAGTATTTT. Protein product: CASSLISGSLTDTQYF.